These 29 T cell receptor beta chains were sequenced from one sample in a study of OX40 agonist ivuxolimab in advanced cancers. Libraries were prepared by immunoSEQ multiplex PCR; TCRdb keeps only in-frame clonotypes and omits some of them. The table lists 55,000 to 65,000 clones, roughly 80% of them singletons. The source was CD4+ or CD8+ T cells sorted from blood, collected in a trial of the OX40 agonist ivuxolimab. These receptors were collected from an adult with an advanced solid tumor such as melanoma, head and neck, liver or kidney cancer.

The rearrangement uses TRBV5-4 and TRBJ2-3, with unresolved D. Germline-derived CDR1 and CDR2 are SGHNT and YYREEE (reference sequence). The CDR3 is 15 residues long. V lost 0 bases and J lost 4, with 12 bases in between. The CDR3 DNA reads TGTGCCAGCAGCTTGGATGGCAGCCATTCAGATACGCAGTATTTT. This codes for CASSLDGSHSDTQYF.

The CDR3, as DNA: TGTGCCAGCAGTTTCGGCGGAGCAACTAATGAAAAACTGTTTTTT. Translated: CASSFGGATNEKLFF. J is TRBJ1-4 and V is TRBV28; D is uncertain. The CDR3 runs to 15 residues. Germline CDR1 reads MDHEN; CDR2 reads SYDVKM. V was shortened by 3 bases and J by 0 bases, with 8 bases between the two germline ends.

V usage is TRBV28 and J usage is TRBJ1-2; D is unresolved. CDR3 length: 14 residues. Germline V gene sequence: CDR1 MDHEN, CDR2 SYDVKM. Trimming took off 4 bases at V and 6 bases at J, with 15 bases between the two ends. The CDR3 loop is CASSWSGPENGYTF. CDR3 in DNA: TGTGCCAGCAGTTGGTCCGGCCCAGAGAATGGCTACACCTTC.

The gene calls are TRBV19 and TRBJ1-5; 7 nucleotides match TRBD1. CDR1 and CDR2 from the germline V gene are LNHDA and SQIVND (reference sequence). This CDR3 region has 18 residues. V was clipped by 3 bases and J by 0 bases; unmatched bases: 11. CDR3 sequence reads: CASSIEGRQGYSNQPQHF. The CDR3 region has the DNA TGTGCCAGTAGTATTGAGGGGCGACAGGGCTATAGCAATCAGCCCCAGCATTTT.

The chain joins TRBV4-1 to TRBJ2-3; the match to TRBD1 covers 9 bases. After removal of 5 bases from V and 4 bases from J, the junction contained 7 bases not matched to a gene. Germline V gene sequence: CDR1 MGHRA, CDR2 YSYEKL. The CDR3 length is 15 residues. The CDR3 DNA reads as TGCGCCAGCAGCACTTCCGGGACAGGGTCAGATACGCAGTATTTT. Translating it yields CASSTSGTGSDTQYF.

The V call is TRBV9, the J call TRBJ2-1; TRBD1 is a possible D gene (6 bases). The length of the CDR3 is 15 residues. Germline lookup yields CDR1 SGDLS and CDR2 YYNGEE. V was shortened by 5 bases and J by 6 bases, with 18 bases between the two germline ends. This chain's CDR3 is CASSLTGYSGNEQFF. The CDR3 DNA follows: TGTGCCAGCAGTCTCACAGGGTATTCCGGCAATGAGCAGTTCTTC. Using reference TRBV9 and TRBJ2-1 for the parts outside the CDR3, the full variable domain is DSGVTQTPKHLITATGQRVTLRCSPRSGDLSVYWYQQSLDQGLQFLIQYYNGEERAKGNILERFSAQQFPDLHSELNLSSLELGDSALYFCASSLTGYSGNEQFFGPGTRLTVL.

This clone has only one observation. The chain is built from TRBV11-3 and TRBJ2-7; D gene uncertain. V lost 0 bases and J 3 bases, leaving 6 bases between the germline ends. Germline values: CDR1 SGHNT, CDR2 YENEEA. The CDR3 totals 13 residues. The chain's CDR3 is CASSLEGSYEQYF. The CDR3 nucleotides are TGTGCCAGCAGCTTAGAGGGAAGCTACGAGCAGTACTTC.

This chain uses TRBV5-6 with TRBJ2-7; TRBD2 agrees at 7 bases. J gave up 11 bases and V 2 bases, and 13 bases lay outside the gene matches. The germline CDR1 and CDR2 sequences are SGHDT and YYEEEE. This CDR3 has 14 amino acids. The CDR3 region has the DNA TGTGCCAGCAGCTTATTAAGCGGGGCACGCGTGGAGTACTTC. Encoded protein: CASSLLSGARVEYF.

The V call is TRBV9, the J call TRBJ2-5; 7 nucleotides align to TRBD2. Unmatched junction bases numbered 13, after V lost 3 bases and J lost 5 bases. This CDR3 is built from 16 residues. Germline CDR1 and CDR2: SGDLS and YYNGEE. CDR3 amino acids: CASSARGEGIGETQYF. The CDR3 bases are TGTGCCAGCAGCGCCCGAGGGGAGGGGATCGGGGAGACCCAGTACTTC.

The chain carries TRBV28 and TRBJ1-6, with a possible D match to TRBD1 (5 bases). Trimming removed 2 bases at V and 10 bases at J, with 15 bases between. Germline V gives CDR1 MDHEN, CDR2 SYDVKM. The CDR3 sequence is 15 residues long. The chain's CDR3 is CASSLPPVGESPLHF. In DNA form, the CDR3 reads TGTGCCAGCAGTTTACCCCCAGTGGGGGAATCACCCCTCCACTTT.

This clone was counted between two and nine times. The chain links TRBV5-6 to TRBJ2-5, with TRBD2 matching 13 bases. This CDR3 is built from 16 residues. V lost 5 bases to trimming and J lost 5 bases; unmatched junction nucleotides: 9. Germline V CDR1 and CDR2: SGHDT, YYEEEE. The CDR3 reads CASRPGLAGVWETQYF. The CDR3, as DNA: TGTGCCAGCAGACCCGGACTAGCGGGAGTCTGGGAGACCCAGTACTTC.

V usage is TRBV19 and J usage is TRBJ2-1, with TRBD2 identical over 11 bases. The germline V gene encodes CDR1 LNHDA and CDR2 SQIVND (reference sequence). V lost 10 bases and J lost 9; bases outside the gene matches: 29. CDR3 size: 20 residues. The chain's CDR3 is CATIGRTDGIAGGPIGEQFF. The CDR3 DNA is TGTGCCACCATAGGCCGGACAGACGGAATAGCGGGAGGGCCTATAGGTGAGCAGTTCTTC.

This clone has just one count. CDR3: CASSLGTTMGVGELFF. CDR3 nucleotide sequence: TGTGCCAGCAGCCTGGGGACTACTATGGGGGTCGGGGAGCTGTTTTTT. V and J are TRBV7-9 and TRBJ2-2, with TRBD2 identical over 7 bases. From germline, CDR1 is SEHNR and CDR2 FQNEAQ (reference sequence). V lost 5 bases and J lost 7; bases outside the gene matches: 13. This CDR3 region has 16 residues.

The chain recombines TRBV5-6 with TRBJ2-3; 7 bases are shared with TRBD1. CDR1 is SGHDT, CDR2 YYEEEE, per germline. The CDR3 totals 18 residues. V lost 0 bases and J lost 1; bases outside the gene matches: 11. The CDR3 bases are TGTGCCAGCAGCTTGGGAACAGGGGCTCGCTGGGGCACAGATACGCAGTATTTT. Its translation is CASSLGTGARWGTDTQYF.

The CDR3 region has the DNA TGTGCCAGCAGGCTAAACGACCGGGACAGCTACTACGAGCAGTACTTC. This codes for CASRLNDRDSYYEQYF. The chain carries TRBV2 and TRBJ2-7; 7 bases are a match to TRBD1. The CDR3 covers 16 residues. Trimming took 6 bases from V and 3 from J; bases not matched to a gene: 14. Germline assignment: CDR1 SNHLY and CDR2 FYNNEI. The full variable domain, completed using reference TRBV2 and TRBJ2-7, is EPEVTQTPSHQVTQMGQEVILRCVPISNHLYFYWYRQILGQKVEFLVSFYNNEISEKSEIFDDQFSVERPDGSNFTLKIRSTKLEDSAMYFCASRLNDRDSYYEQYFGPGTRLTVT.

This rearrangement joins TRBV5-5 to TRBJ2-3; D may be TRBD1 (8 bases). Germline values: CDR1 SGHKS, CDR2 YYEKEE (reference sequence). V was clipped by 4 bases and J by 1 base, with 28 bases between them. The CDR3 totals 20 residues. CDR3 coding DNA: TGTGCCAGCAGCGGCCAGGGAGGGACGACAGGGGACGACGGCACAGATACGCAGTATTTT. Amino acids: CASSGQGGTTGDDGTDTQYF.

The chain uses TRBV5-4 and TRBJ2-3; no clear D gene. This CDR3 has 13 residues. In germline, CDR1 is SGHNT, CDR2 YYREEE (reference sequence). V lost 4 bases and J lost 2, with 8 bases in between. Written as DNA, the CDR3 is TGTGCCAGCAGCGAAGACTTCACAGATACGCAGTATTTT. Translated: CASSEDFTDTQYF. Filled out from reference TRBV5-4 and TRBJ2-3, the complete variable domain reads ETGVTQSPTHLIKTRGQQVTLRCSSQSGHNTVSWYQQALGQGPQFIFQYYREEENGRGNFPPRFSGLQFPNYSSELNVNALELDDSALYLCASSEDFTDTQYFGPGTRLTVL.

This rearrangement joins TRBV18 to TRBJ2-5, with TRBD1 matching over 10 bases. The CDR3 spans 16 residues. J lost 5 bases, V lost 0 bases, and 6 bases had no gene match. CDR1 and CDR2 (germline): KGHSH, LQKENI. The CDR3 nucleotides read TGTGCCAGCTCACCACCTCGACAGGGGGCACATGAGACCCAGTACTTC. It codes for CASSPPRQGAHETQYF. The full variable domain, its missing parts supplied by reference TRBV18 and TRBJ2-5, is NAGVMQNPRHLVRRRGQEARLRCSPMKGHSHVYWYRQLPEEGLKFMVYLQKENIIDESGMPKERFSAEFPKEGPSILRIQQVVRGDSAAYFCASSPPRQGAHETQYFGPGTRLLVL.

The chain is built from TRBV9 and TRBJ1-2, with 7 bases identical to TRBD1. Germline loops: CDR1 SGDLS, CDR2 YYNGEE. The CDR3 runs 15 residues. The V and J ends lost 5 bases and 0 bases, in that order; junction bases with no gene match: 7. CDR3 nucleotides: TGTGCCAGCAGTGCCGGGACAGCCTCTAACTATGGCTACACCTTC. Encoded protein: CASSAGTASNYGYTF.

This clone has only a few counts. The chain is built from TRBV2 and TRBJ1-2; TRBD1 agrees at 8 bases. V shed 11 bases and J 0 bases; nucleotides not matched to a gene: 5. Germline V gene lookup returns CDR1 SNHLY and CDR2 FYNNEI. The CDR3 runs to 13 residues. As DNA, the CDR3 is TGTGCCGGACAGGGCGGAACTAACTATGGCTACACCTTC. As protein: CAGQGGTNYGYTF.

The rearrangement links TRBV4-1 to TRBJ2-7; 8 bases fit TRBD1. Germline V gene lookup returns CDR1 MGHRA and CDR2 YSYEKL. With 1 base clipped from V and 9 bases from J, the junction kept 8 bases outside the gene matches. The CDR3 runs to 14 residues. As DNA, the CDR3 is TGCGCCAGCAGCCAAGTGGGGACAGGAGTGCGGCAGTACTTC. Its translation: CASSQVGTGVRQYF.

The V call is TRBV6-5, the J call TRBJ2-7, with D perhaps TRBD1 or TRBD2 (5 bases each). The CDR3 has 15 amino acids. V dropped 2 bases and J dropped 1 base, with 12 bases sitting between them. Germline lookup yields CDR1 MNHEY and CDR2 SVGAGI. The CDR3 protein is CASSYGSRASYEQYF. The DNA of the CDR3 is TGTGCCAGCAGTTACGGGAGCAGGGCGTCCTACGAGCAGTACTTC.

The J gene is TRBJ2-4, the V gene TRBV25-1, with D possibly TRBD2 on 5 matching bases. This CDR3 spans 14 amino acids. Germline assignment: CDR1 MGHDK and CDR2 SYGVNS. With 2 bases removed from V and 1 base from J, the gap between germline ends came to 6 bases. The CDR3 region is CASSEPGAKNIQYF. DNA for the CDR3: TGTGCCAGCAGTGAACCGGGGGCCAAAAACATTCAGTACTTC.

This sequence joins TRBV9 and TRBJ2-3; perhaps TRBD1 as D (5 bases). The V end was cut by 6 bases, the J end by 5 bases, with 19 bases between. Germline lookup yields CDR1 SGDLS and CDR2 YYNGEE. The length of the CDR3 is 15 residues. The CDR3 region has the DNA TGTGCCAGCAAAAAGGAACTTGGGGCCGGAGATACGCAGTATTTT. It translates to CASKKELGAGDTQYF.

The chain recombines TRBV30 with TRBJ1-3; a weak D match, TRBD1 (6 bases). The CDR3 runs 13 residues. V was clipped by 8 bases and J by 0 bases, with 11 bases between them. The V gene's germline CDR1 is GTSNPN and CDR2 SVGIG (reference sequence). The CDR3 region is CAGTGISGNTIYF. CDR3 DNA: TGTGCCGGCACAGGGATCTCTGGAAACACCATATATTTT. Complete variable domain (other parts from reference TRBV30 and TRBJ1-3): SQTIHQWPATLVQPVGSPLSLECTVEGTSNPNLYWYRQAAGRGLQLLFYSVGIGQISSEVPQNLSASRPQDRQFILSSKKLLLSDSGFYLCAGTGISGNTIYFGEGSWLTVV.

The chain uses TRBV9 and TRBJ2-7; TRBD1 matches 8 bases. The CDR3 is 15 residues long. Trimming cost V 4 bases and J 0 bases; bases outside gene matches: 6. Germline V gives CDR1 SGDLS, CDR2 YYNGEE. The CDR3 here is CASSPRQGSSYEQYF. The CDR3, as DNA: TGTGCCAGCAGCCCTCGACAGGGGAGCTCCTACGAGCAGTACTTC.

The chain employs TRBV9 and TRBJ1-3, with TRBD1 as a possible D gene (6 bases). This CDR3 contains 16 residues. CDR1 is SGDLS and CDR2 is YYNGEE in the germline V gene. V was shortened by 1 base and J by 0 bases, with 11 bases between the two germline ends. CDR3 loop: CASSVYRALSGNTIYF. CDR3 coding DNA: TGTGCCAGCAGCGTATACAGGGCCCTCTCTGGAAACACCATATATTTT.

The V gene is TRBV7-3, the J gene TRBJ2-2, with TRBD1 matching 7 bases. CDR1 and CDR2 from the germline V gene are SGHTA and FQGTGA. The CDR3 extends over 15 amino acids. V lost 6 bases and J lost 5; bases outside the gene matches: 9. The CDR3 here is CASSPTGAGTGELFF. CDR3 DNA sequence: TGTGCCAGCAGTCCTACAGGGGCTGGGACCGGGGAGCTGTTTTTT.

The V and J genes are TRBV7-9 and TRBJ2-2; 8 bases align to TRBD1. This CDR3 has 17 amino acids. Trimming removed 2 bases from V and 2 bases from J; junction bases left unmatched: 7. Per the germline V gene, CDR1 is SEHNR and CDR2 is FQNEAQ (reference sequence). CDR3 in amino acids: CASSLLASGGNTGELFF. The CDR3 DNA follows: TGTGCCAGCAGCTTATTGGCGTCAGGGGGCAACACCGGGGAGCTGTTTTTT.